This TCR beta chain was captured in a study of technical replicates of blood from a few donors. Assay: immunoSEQ multiplex PCR; the TCRdb copy retains only in-frame clones and omits some. In the table there are approximately 15,000 clones, 85% of which are singletons. This clone showed up just a few times. This receptor was taken from a human donor in good health. Source material: PBMCs.

CDR3 sequence: CASSYSNQGAGGYTF. The CDR3 DNA follows: TGTGCCAGCAGTTACTCCAATCAGGGGGCAGGTGGCTACACCTTC. The rearrangement uses TRBV6-5 and TRBJ1-2; 8 nucleotides match TRBD1. V shed 0 bases and J 7 bases; nucleotides not matched to a gene: 7. Germline assignment: CDR1 MNHEY and CDR2 SVGAGI. CDR3 length equals 15 residues.